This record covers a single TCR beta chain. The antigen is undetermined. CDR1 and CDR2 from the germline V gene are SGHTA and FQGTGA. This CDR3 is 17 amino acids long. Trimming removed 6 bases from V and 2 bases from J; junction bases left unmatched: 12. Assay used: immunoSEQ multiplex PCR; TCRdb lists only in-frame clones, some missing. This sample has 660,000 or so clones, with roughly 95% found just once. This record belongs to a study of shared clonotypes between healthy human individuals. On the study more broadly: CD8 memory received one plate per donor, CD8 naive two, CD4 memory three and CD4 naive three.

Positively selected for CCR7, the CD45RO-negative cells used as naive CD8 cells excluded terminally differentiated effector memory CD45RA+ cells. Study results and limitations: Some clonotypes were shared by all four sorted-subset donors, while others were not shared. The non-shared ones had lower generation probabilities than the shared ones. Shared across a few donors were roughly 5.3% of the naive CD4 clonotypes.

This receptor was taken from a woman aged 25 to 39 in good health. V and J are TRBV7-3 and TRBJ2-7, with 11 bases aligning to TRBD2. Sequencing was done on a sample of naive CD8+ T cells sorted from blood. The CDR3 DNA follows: TGTGCCAGCAGAATTAAGCTAGCGGGAGGTTTAACCTACGAGCAGTACTTC. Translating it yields CASRIKLAGGLTYEQYF. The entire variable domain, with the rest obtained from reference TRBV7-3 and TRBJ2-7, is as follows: GAGVSQTPSNKVTEKGKYVELRCDPISGHTALYWYRQSLGQGPEFLIYFQGTGAADDSGLPNDRFFAVRPEGSVSTLKIQRTERGDSAVYLCASRIKLAGGLTYEQYFGPGTRLTVT.